The next 30 T cell receptor beta chains were all read from a single sample in a study of cytomegalovirus exposure and HLA in healthy donors. This PCR relied on a set of 60 Vbeta primers and 13 Jbeta primers. Clones were sequenced by immunoSEQ multiplex PCR, and TCRdb holds only the in-frame ones, with some missing. This table holds about 76,000 clones. Sequencing was done on a sample of PBMCs. All receptors come from a woman aged 40 to 55 in good health and CMV-seropositive.

The chain employs TRBV30 and TRBJ1-4; 12 bases are shared with TRBD1. CDR1 is GTSNPN and CDR2 is SVGIG in the germline V gene (reference sequence). V was pared by 1 base and J by 7 bases, with 4 bases of the junction left unmatched. This CDR3 contains 15 residues. In nucleotides, the CDR3 is TGTGCCTGGAGTGAGGGGACAGGGGGCATTGAAAAACTGTTTTTT. Its translation: CAWSEGTGGIEKLFF.

The chain couples TRBV6-5 to TRBJ1-2, with D possibly being TRBD1 (6 bases). CDR3 length: 15 residues. Germline-derived CDR1 and CDR2 are MNHEY and SVGAGI. V lost 5 bases and J lost 6, with 19 bases in between. Here the CDR3 reads CASSPLTGRGDGYTF. The CDR3 DNA follows: TGTGCCAGCAGTCCCTTAACAGGGCGAGGAGATGGCTACACCTTC.

V is TRBV7-9 and J is TRBJ1-1; 9 bases align to TRBD1. CDR1 SEHNR and CDR2 FQNEAQ come from the germline V gene (reference sequence). The ends lost 4 bases at V and 5 bases at J; junction bases unmatched: 8. This CDR3 has 15 amino acids. CDR3 loop: CASSWGQGRGTEAFF. The CDR3 coding sequence is TGTGCCAGCAGCTGGGGACAGGGAAGGGGGACTGAAGCTTTCTTT.

The chain carries TRBV29-1 and TRBJ2-5; TRBD1 aligns across 7 bases. With the DNA end fitting TRBJ2-7 better, the J assignment may be wrong. The CDR3 loop spans 13 amino acids. Germline values: CDR1 SQVTM, CDR2 ANQGSEA. CDR3 sequence (DNA): TGCAGCGTTGCGGACAGGAGAACCTACGAGCAGTACTTC. It specifies CSVADRRTYEQYF.

The chain couples TRBV10-2 to TRBJ2-5; 9 nucleotides match TRBD1. With the DNA end fitting TRBJ2-7 better, the J assignment may be wrong. This CDR3 region has 14 residues. CDR1 and CDR2 (germline): WSHSY, SAAADI. The CDR3 spells CASSESGQGLEQYF. The DNA of the CDR3 is TGCGCCAGCAGTGAGTCGGGACAGGGTCTCGAGCAGTACTTC.

J is TRBJ2-1 and V is TRBV2; 10 nucleotides align to TRBD2. CDR3 length: 15 residues. Germline V gene sequence: CDR1 SNHLY, CDR2 FYNNEI. Trimming cost V 7 bases and J 8 bases; bases outside gene matches: 11. The CDR3 spells CASNMLGTSGDEQFF. The DNA for the CDR3 is TGTGCCAGCAACATGCTCGGAACTAGCGGGGATGAGCAGTTCTTC.

The V call is TRBV5-4, the J call TRBJ2-7; unclear D gene. Between the trimmed V and J ends, which lost 1 base and 0 bases, there was a span of 8 bases. There are 14 residues in the CDR3. Germline V gives CDR1 SGHNT, CDR2 YYREEE (reference sequence). The CDR3 coding sequence is TGTGCCAGCAGCTTGCCCACGAGCTCCTACGAGCAGTACTTC. This sequence encodes CASSLPTSSYEQYF.

This rearrangement joins TRBV13 to TRBJ2-7; the match to TRBD2 covers 7 bases. The CDR3 contains 15 residues. V shed 6 bases and J 4 bases; nucleotides not matched to a gene: 12. Germline CDR1 reads PRHDT; CDR2 reads FYEKMQ (reference sequence). The CDR3 nucleotides are TGTGCCAGCAGGAGTGGAGGACTAGTCCTGTACGAGCAGTACTTC. Protein sequence: CASRSGGLVLYEQYF.

The chain uses TRBV4-2 and TRBJ1-3; 7 bases map to TRBD1. The CDR3 totals 16 residues. V dropped 5 bases and J dropped 4; count of bases not matched to a gene: 11. The germline V gene has CDR1 LGHNA and CDR2 YNFKEQ. CDR3 in DNA: TGTGCCAGCAGCGGAGACCTAAGGGGGCCAGGAAACACCATATATTTT. Encoded protein: CASSGDLRGPGNTIYF.

The CDR3 sequence: CASRKGSGAPDTQYF. The CDR3 DNA reads as TGTGCCAGCAGAAAGGGTAGCGGGGCGCCAGATACGCAGTATTTT. The V call is TRBV11-2, the J call TRBJ2-3; the match to TRBD2 covers 8 bases. Germline V gives CDR1 SGHAT, CDR2 FQNNGV. CDR3 length equals 15 residues. Trimming cost V 6 bases and J 4 bases; bases outside gene matches: 9.

CDR3: CASSGDRGLGYGYTF. CDR3 DNA: TGTGCCAGCAGCGGGGACAGGGGGCTCGGGTATGGCTACACCTTC. V is TRBV9 and J is TRBJ1-2; 12 nucleotides align to TRBD1. Trimming removed 3 bases from V and 5 bases from J; junction bases left unmatched: 5. The CDR3 runs to 15 residues. Germline CDR1 is SGDLS and CDR2 is YYNGEE. The whole variable domain, filled in from reference TRBV9 and TRBJ1-2, reads DSGVTQTPKHLITATGQRVTLRCSPRSGDLSVYWYQQSLDQGLQFLIQYYNGEERAKGNILERFSAQQFPDLHSELNLSSLELGDSALYFCASSGDRGLGYGYTFGSGTRLTVV.

The chain recombines TRBV10-3 with TRBJ2-3; 8 bases are a match to TRBD1. The V and J ends lost 6 bases and 6 bases, in that order; junction bases with no gene match: 11. The length of the CDR3 is 15 residues. CDR1 is ENHRY, CDR2 SYGVKD, per germline. The CDR3: CAISSQDREGDTQYF. The DNA of the CDR3 is TGTGCCATCAGCTCTCAGGACAGGGAAGGTGATACGCAGTATTTT.

This chain uses TRBV11-2 with TRBJ2-3; 7 nucleotides match TRBD2. The germline gives CDR1 SGHAT, CDR2 FQNNGV. The CDR3 totals 17 residues. The trim removed 4 bases at V and 6 bases at J, leaving 16 bases unmatched. The CDR3 reads CASSSSGGGTNWDTQYF. CDR3 DNA: TGTGCCAGCAGCTCCAGTGGGGGAGGGACTAATTGGGATACGCAGTATTTT.

The CDR3 spells CAWSGRGLHPNTEAFF. DNA for the CDR3: TGTGCCTGGAGTGGCAGGGGCCTCCATCCGAACACTGAAGCTTTCTTT. V is TRBV30 and J is TRBJ1-1, with D possibly being TRBD1 (6 bases). From germline, CDR1 is GTSNPN and CDR2 SVGIG (reference sequence). The CDR3 runs to 16 residues. Trimming took 1 base from V and 1 from J, leaving 16 bases between them.

CDR3 region: CASSQDGRLNQPQHF. Here the CDR3 DNA reads TGCGCCAGCAGCCAGGACGGGAGGTTGAATCAGCCCCAGCATTTT. The chain has TRBV4-3 and TRBJ1-5; no firm D call. Trimming took off 3 bases at V and 4 bases at J, with 13 bases between the two ends. This CDR3 is 15 amino acids long. Germline loops: CDR1 LGHNA, CDR2 YSLEER.

The chain combines TRBV27 with TRBJ2-7; D call uncertain. Trimming pared 3 bases from V and 2 bases from J, leaving 8 bases between. Germline V gives CDR1 MNHEY, CDR2 SMNVEV (reference sequence). CDR3 length: 13 residues. The CDR3, as DNA: TGTGCCAGCAGTTTTAGCAGAGCCTACGAGCAGTACTTC. It yields the protein CASSFSRAYEQYF.

V and J are TRBV6-5 and TRBJ2-5; D possibly corresponds to TRBD1 (5 bases). CDR3 length equals 15 residues. The germline V gene has CDR1 MNHEY and CDR2 SVGAGI. V lost 2 bases and J 1 base, leaving 11 bases between the germline ends. CDR3 DNA: TGTGCCAGCAGTTACAGGCAGGGTGGCCAAGAGACCCAGTACTTC. Translation gives CASSYRQGGQETQYF.

The chain links TRBV2 to TRBJ1-4; 9 nucleotides line up with TRBD1. Germline V lookup: CDR1 SNHLY, CDR2 FYNNEI. The length of the CDR3 is 12 residues. V trimming: 9 bases; J trimming: 6 bases; junction bases outside the gene matches: 2. DNA for the CDR3: TGTGCCAGGAGGACAGGGGATGAAAAACTGTTTTTT. It encodes CARRTGDEKLFF.

The chain has TRBV7-2 and TRBJ2-1; 10 nucleotides align to TRBD2. The junction had 6 bases not matched to a gene; V was cut back by 4 bases and J by 3 bases. CDR3 length: 16 amino acids. CDR1 is SGHTA, CDR2 FQGNSA, per germline. For the CDR3, the DNA is TGTGCCAGCAGCTCTAGGACTAGCGGAATCTACAATGAGCAGTTCTTC. It yields the protein CASSSRTSGIYNEQFF.

The CDR3 sequence: CASSLRTSYEQYF. The CDR3 DNA is TGTGCCAGCAGTTTACGGACTTCCTACGAGCAGTACTTC. The chain has TRBV28 and TRBJ2-5, with D tentatively TRBD2 (5 bases). The J call may be faulty, since TRBJ2-7 better matches the DNA end. This CDR3 is built from 13 residues. CDR1 MDHEN and CDR2 SYDVKM come from the germline V gene.

The chain has TRBV18 and TRBJ1-5, with D perhaps TRBD1 (5 bases). There are 15 residues in the CDR3. V was clipped by 3 bases and J by 5 bases, with 14 bases between them. The V gene's germline CDR1 is KGHSH and CDR2 LQKENI. CDR3 protein: CASSPLARVDQPQHF. In nucleotides, the CDR3 is TGTGCCAGCTCACCGTTGGCCAGGGTCGATCAGCCCCAGCATTTT.

This chain uses TRBV13 with TRBJ1-1; TRBD1 matches at 9 bases. Germline CDR1 reads PRHDT; CDR2 reads FYEKMQ (reference sequence). Germline trimming cut 4 bases from V and 4 bases from J; bases unmatched to any gene: 7. This CDR3 has 15 amino acids. DNA of the CDR3: TGTGCCAGCAGCTCCACAGGGGGCAGGGGCACTGAAGCTTTCTTT. Protein: CASSSTGGRGTEAFF. The entire variable domain, with the rest obtained from reference TRBV13 and TRBJ1-1, is as follows: AAGVIQSPRHLIKEKRETATLKCYPIPRHDTVYWYQQGPGQDPQFLISFYEKMQSDKGSIPDRFSAQQFSDYHSELNMSSLELGDSALYFCASSSTGGRGTEAFFGQGTRLTVV.

This sequence joins TRBV6-4 and TRBJ1-2; 10 nucleotides line up with TRBD1. The J segment lost 2 bases and the V segment lost 10 bases, leaving 4 bases of the junction unmatched. The CDR3 has 13 amino acids. Germline CDR1 reads MRHNA; CDR2 reads SNTAGT. The chain's CDR3 is CATMGQGNYGYTF. Written as DNA, the CDR3 is TGTGCCACCATGGGACAGGGGAACTATGGCTACACCTTC.

The chain carries TRBV4-3 and TRBJ2-3; D unclear. This CDR3 spans 16 amino acids. CDR1 and CDR2 from the germline V gene are LGHNA and YSLEER. The V end lost 4 bases, the J end lost 4 bases, and 18 bases lay between the germline ends. CDR3 nucleotides: TGCGCCAGCAGCCCCGGCAACCTCGGAGCCCCAGATACGCAGTATTTT. It specifies CASSPGNLGAPDTQYF.

This chain joins TRBV7-8 and TRBJ2-7; 10 bases are a match to TRBD1. The ends lost 2 bases at V and 5 bases at J; junction bases unmatched: 6. This CDR3 is built from 15 residues. CDR1 is SGHVS and CDR2 is FQNEAQ in the germline V gene. The CDR3 sequence is CASSLWTGGFDEQYF. CDR3 bases: TGTGCCAGCAGCTTATGGACAGGGGGATTCGACGAGCAGTACTTC. The full variable domain, with the rest looked up from reference TRBV7-8 and TRBJ2-7, is GAGVSQSPRYKVAKRGQDVALRCDPISGHVSLFWYQQALGQGPEFLTYFQNEAQLDKSGLPSDRFFAERPEGSVSTLKIQRTQQEDSAVYLCASSLWTGGFDEQYFGPGTRLTVT.

This chain links TRBV7-3 with TRBJ2-1; 8 positions match TRBD2. This CDR3 is built from 14 residues. Per the germline V gene, CDR1 is SGHTA and CDR2 is FQGTGA. After removal of 4 bases from V and 6 bases from J, the junction contained 5 bases not matched to a gene. CDR3 nucleotide sequence: TGTGCCAGCAGCTGGGCGGGAGGCCTCAATGAGCAGTTCTTC. This encodes CASSWAGGLNEQFF.

The chain employs TRBV11-1 and TRBJ2-5; D is perhaps TRBD2 (5 bases). V lost 4 bases, J lost 5 bases, and 5 bases lay in between. CDR1 is SGHAT, CDR2 FQDESV, per germline (reference sequence). The CDR3 has 11 residues. The DNA of the CDR3 is TGTGCCAGCAGCTGGGAGGAGACCCAGTACTTC. It specifies CASSWEETQYF.

This rearrangement joins TRBV28 to TRBJ1-5; D perhaps matches TRBD1 (6 bases). V gave up 1 base and J gave up 6 bases, with 13 bases separating them. The CDR3 runs 15 residues. CDR1 and CDR2 (germline): MDHEN, SYDVKM. CDR3 protein: CASSLSGRGLQPQHF. CDR3 sequence (DNA): TGTGCCAGCAGTTTATCCGGCAGGGGCCTTCAGCCCCAGCATTTT.

This sequence joins TRBV20-1 and TRBJ2-5; possible D gene TRBD2, 5 bases. V gave up 6 bases and J gave up 2 bases, with 7 bases separating them. Germline V gene data show CDR1 as DFQATT and CDR2 as SNEGSKA (reference sequence). The CDR3 loop spans 11 amino acids. Here the CDR3 reads CSATGQETQYF. The CDR3 bases are TGCAGTGCGACGGGACAAGAGACCCAGTACTTC.

The chain couples TRBV19 to TRBJ2-7, with TRBD1 identical over 9 bases. The germline gives CDR1 LNHDA, CDR2 SQIVND (reference sequence). The CDR3 has 16 amino acids. V shed 3 bases and J 1 base; nucleotides not matched to a gene: 7. The CDR3 region has the DNA TGTGCCAGTAGTATGGAAGGGACAGGGTTTTCCTACGAGCAGTACTTC. Encoded protein: CASSMEGTGFSYEQYF.